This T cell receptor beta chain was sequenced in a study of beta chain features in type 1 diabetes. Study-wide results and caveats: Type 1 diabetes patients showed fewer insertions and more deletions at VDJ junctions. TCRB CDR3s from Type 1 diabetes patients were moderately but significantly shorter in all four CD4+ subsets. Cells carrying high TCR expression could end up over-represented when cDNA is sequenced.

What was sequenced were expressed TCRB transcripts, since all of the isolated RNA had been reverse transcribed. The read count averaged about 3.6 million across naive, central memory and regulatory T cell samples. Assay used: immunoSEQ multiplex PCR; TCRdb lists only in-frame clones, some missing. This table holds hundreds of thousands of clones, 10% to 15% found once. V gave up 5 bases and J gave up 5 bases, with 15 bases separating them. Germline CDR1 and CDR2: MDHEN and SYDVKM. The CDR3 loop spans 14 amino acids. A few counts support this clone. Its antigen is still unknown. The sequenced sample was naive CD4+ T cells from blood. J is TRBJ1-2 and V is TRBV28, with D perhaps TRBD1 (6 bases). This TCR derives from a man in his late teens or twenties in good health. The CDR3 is CASSPGGPGYGYTF. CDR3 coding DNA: TGTGCCAGCAGTCCCGGGGGGCCGGGGTATGGCTACACCTTC.